The 27 T cell receptor beta chains below come from one sample, sequenced in a study of T cell responses to AZD1222 COVID-19 vaccine. Profiling relied on immunoSEQ multiplex PCR, and the TCRdb table lists in-frame clones only, not all of them. This table holds about 150,000 clones, 85% to 90% found once. The sample was peripheral blood, taken on day 0 of MenACWY control vaccination. All receptors come from an adult in good health.

The chain carries TRBV10-3 and TRBJ2-2; TRBD2 might be the D (6 bases). The CDR3 sequence is 14 residues long. V lost 2 bases and J 7 bases, leaving 11 bases between the germline ends. Germline assignment: CDR1 ENHRY and CDR2 SYGVKD. The CDR3 sequence is CAISEGGGVGELFF. CDR3 in DNA: TGTGCCATCAGTGAGGGTGGAGGGGTCGGGGAGCTGTTTTTT.

Written as DNA, the CDR3 is TGCGCCAGCAGCTCCCGCGGGGACCCTGGAAACACCATATATTTT. This codes for CASSSRGDPGNTIYF. V usage is TRBV5-1 and J usage is TRBJ1-3; D perhaps matches TRBD1 (5 bases). CDR1 and CDR2 (germline): SGHRS, YFSETQ. There are 15 residues in the CDR3. Deletions cut 3 bases from V and 2 bases from J, with 12 bases between.

V is TRBV28 and J is TRBJ1-2; tentatively, D is TRBD1 (6 bases). The CDR3 totals 15 residues. The V end was cut by 6 bases, the J end by 6 bases, with 20 bases between. Germline V gene lookup returns CDR1 MDHEN and CDR2 SYDVKM. In nucleotides, the CDR3 is TGTGCCAGCAGGCCCACAGGGTCTACCCTGAATGGCTACACCTTC. This gives the protein CASRPTGSTLNGYTF.

This chain connects TRBV19 to TRBJ1-1, with D perhaps matching TRBD1 (6 bases). Germline CDR1 reads LNHDA; CDR2 reads SQIVND (reference sequence). V lost 5 bases to trimming and J lost 0 bases, with 13 bases between them. The CDR3 is 15 amino acids. CDR3 region: CASSPQQGMNTEAFF. CDR3 nucleotide sequence: TGTGCCAGTAGTCCCCAACAGGGAATGAACACTGAAGCTTTCTTT.

This chain joins TRBV18 and TRBJ1-1, with D maybe TRBD1 (6 bases). CDR3 length: 14 amino acids. CDR1 is KGHSH and CDR2 is LQKENI in the germline V gene. Trimming stripped 3 bases from V and 4 bases from J, with 12 bases between. In nucleotides, the CDR3 is TGTGCCAGCTCACCCCCGGGGGGGCGCACTGAAGCTTTCTTT. Translated: CASSPPGGRTEAFF.

This clone has just one count. The V call is TRBV19, the J call TRBJ2-3; D gene ambiguous. Germline CDR1 LNHDA, CDR2 SQIVND (reference sequence). The CDR3 has 14 amino acids. Trimming pared 5 bases from V and 4 bases from J, leaving 13 bases between. The CDR3 loop reads CASSQTHSADTQYF. CDR3 DNA: TGTGCCAGTAGTCAGACCCACAGCGCAGATACGCAGTATTTT.

Here the CDR3 reads CASSYQSGPGNTIYF. The CDR3 DNA reads as TGTGCCAGCAGTTACCAGAGTGGACCTGGAAACACCATATATTTT. The chain recombines TRBV6-5 with TRBJ1-3, with D unresolved. V gave up 2 bases and J gave up 2 bases, with 10 bases separating them. CDR1 and CDR2 from the germline V gene are MNHEY and SVGAGI. The length of the CDR3 is 15 residues.

J is TRBJ2-3 and V is TRBV9; 7 nucleotides match TRBD1. Germline CDR1 reads SGDLS; CDR2 reads YYNGEE. With V trimmed by 4 bases and J by 4 bases, 3 bases remained unmatched. This CDR3 has 13 amino acids. The CDR3 region is CASSSGQPDTQYF. The CDR3 DNA reads as TGTGCCAGCAGCTCGGGACAGCCAGATACGCAGTATTTT.

CDR3 DNA sequence: TGTGCCAGCAGCCCGGCGGGACAAAGGTTTTACGAGCAGTACTTC. Translation gives CASSPAGQRFYEQYF. The gene calls are TRBV5-4 and TRBJ2-7; D might be TRBD1 or TRBD2, each matching 6 bases. V shed 4 bases and J shed 4 bases, with 18 bases lying between them. The CDR3 spans 15 residues. CDR1 is SGHNT and CDR2 is YYREEE in the germline V gene (reference sequence).

With respect to this clone: This same CDR3 is encoded by further DNA sequences in the sample. CDR3 sequence: CASSEAAGGADTQYF. The DNA of the CDR3 is TGTGCCAGCAGTGAAGCAGCGGGGGGGGCAGATACGCAGTATTTT. This chain joins TRBV6-1 and TRBJ2-3; 10 nucleotides align to TRBD2. The trim removed 0 bases at V and 4 bases at J, leaving 1 base unmatched. The germline V gene encodes CDR1 MNHNS and CDR2 SASEGT. The CDR3 has 15 amino acids.

V and J are TRBV11-1 and TRBJ2-7, with 7 bases that match TRBD1. After removal of 4 bases from V and 0 bases from J, the junction contained 9 bases not matched to a gene. Germline V gene data show CDR1 as SGHAT and CDR2 as FQDESV (reference sequence). This CDR3 contains 16 residues. CDR3: CASSSVRGSLSYEQYF. CDR3 sequence (DNA): TGTGCCAGCAGCTCCGTCAGGGGGTCTCTCTCCTACGAGCAGTACTTC.

This sequence joins TRBV10-2 and TRBJ2-7; TRBD2 might be the D (7 bases). Per the germline V gene, CDR1 is WSHSY and CDR2 is SAAADI. Trimming cost V 3 bases and J 5 bases, with 14 bases left between them. The CDR3 length is 14 residues. The CDR3 DNA follows: TGCGCCAGCAGTGAAGTGGGGGGGCCCGACGAGCAGTACTTC. This codes for CASSEVGGPDEQYF.

The rearrangement uses TRBV24-1 and TRBJ2-1, with 12 nucleotides matching TRBD1. V shed 3 bases and J 15 bases; nucleotides not matched to a gene: 5. The CDR3 extends over 13 amino acids. Germline V gene data show CDR1 as KGHDR and CDR2 as SFDVKD. CDR3 in amino acids: CATSDVRDRGLFF. In DNA form, the CDR3 reads TGTGCCACCAGTGATGTCCGGGACAGGGGGCTGTTCTTC.

The chain links TRBV2 to TRBJ2-1; D call uncertain. This CDR3 contains 12 residues. Germline lookup yields CDR1 SNHLY and CDR2 FYNNEI. The V gene lost 5 bases and the J gene lost 8 bases, with 10 bases spanning the gap. In nucleotides, the CDR3 is TGTGCCAGCAGTCTATTGGTTGATGAGCAGTTCTTC. It yields the protein CASSLLVDEQFF.

This chain uses TRBV5-1 with TRBJ2-1, with unresolved D. The germline gives CDR1 SGHRS, CDR2 YFSETQ. V lost 0 bases, J lost 4 bases, and 8 bases lay in between. This CDR3 comprises 14 residues. DNA of the CDR3: TGCGCCAGCAGCTTGGAGGCAGTATACAATGAGCAGTTCTTC. Its translation: CASSLEAVYNEQFF.

The chain has TRBV19 and TRBJ2-7, with 12 bases that match TRBD2. Germline trimming cut 3 bases from V and 1 base from J; bases unmatched to any gene: 10. Germline CDR1 is LNHDA and CDR2 is SQIVND (reference sequence). There are 18 residues in the CDR3. The CDR3 loop is CASSITSGRTPLSYEQYF. DNA of the CDR3: TGTGCCAGTAGTATTACTAGCGGGAGGACTCCTTTATCCTACGAGCAGTACTTC.

The chain combines TRBV24-1 with TRBJ2-7; TRBD2 agrees at 14 bases. In germline, CDR1 is KGHDR, CDR2 SFDVKD. With V trimmed by 2 bases and J by 4 bases, 6 bases remained unmatched. The CDR3 extends over 17 amino acids. This CDR3 reads CATSDSGTSGRVYEQYF. CDR3 nucleotide sequence: TGTGCCACCAGTGATTCCGGGACTAGCGGGAGAGTTTACGAGCAGTACTTC.

CDR3 in DNA: TGTGCTGACGAACGGGGGGAGACTGAAGCTTTCTTT. It specifies CADERGETEAFF. V and J are TRBV12-5 and TRBJ1-1; D perhaps matches TRBD1 (5 bases). Between the trimmed V and J ends, which lost 11 bases and 5 bases, there was a span of 15 bases. The germline CDR1 and CDR2 sequences are LGHNT and FRNRAP. The CDR3 loop spans 12 amino acids.

The chain links TRBV4-3 to TRBJ2-5, with 7 positions matching TRBD2. The V gene end was trimmed by 0 bases and the J gene end by 1 base; junction bases not matched to a gene: 17. Per germline, CDR1 LGHNA and CDR2 YSLEER. The length of the CDR3 is 20 residues. CDR3 sequence reads: CASSQDTLSIGGGIQETQYF. CDR3 DNA: TGCGCCAGCAGCCAAGATACCCTCTCAATCGGGGGAGGGATCCAAGAGACCCAGTACTTC.

The V and J genes are TRBV6-2 or TRBV6-3 and TRBJ1-1; D not resolved. In germline, CDR1 is MNHEY, CDR2 SVGEGT. The V end lost 2 bases, the J end lost 6 bases, and 10 bases lay between the germline ends. The CDR3 contains 13 residues. This CDR3 reads CASSYQIHSEAFF. The DNA for the CDR3 is TGTGCCAGCAGTTACCAAATCCACTCTGAAGCTTTCTTT.

The rearrangement uses TRBV19 and TRBJ1-6; D is uncertain. Per germline, CDR1 LNHDA and CDR2 SQIVND (reference sequence). V was clipped by 5 bases and J by 10 bases, with 9 bases between them. The CDR3 runs to 12 residues. The CDR3 is CASSSQRSPLHF. DNA of the CDR3: TGTGCCAGTAGTTCGCAGAGATCACCCCTCCACTTT.

The V and J genes are TRBV19 and TRBJ2-7, with D possibly TRBD2 on 6 matching bases. Looked up from germline, CDR1 is LNHDA and CDR2 is SQIVND (reference sequence). The length of the CDR3 is 19 residues. V shed 4 bases and J shed 0 bases, with 25 bases lying between them. The chain's CDR3 is CASSTWDSFKGDFSYEQYF. In nucleotides, the CDR3 is TGTGCCAGTAGTACCTGGGACTCCTTTAAAGGGGATTTCTCCTACGAGCAGTACTTC.

The chain joins TRBV12-3 or TRBV12-4 to TRBJ1-1; D uncertain. Trimming stripped 2 bases from V and 9 bases from J, with 10 bases between. This CDR3 comprises 12 residues. The CDR3 here is CASSLPATKAFF. The CDR3 region has the DNA TGTGCCAGCAGTTTACCCGCTACAAAAGCTTTCTTT.

The J gene is TRBJ2-7, the V gene TRBV19; possible D gene TRBD1, 6 bases. Germline assignment: CDR1 LNHDA and CDR2 SQIVND (reference sequence). Deletions cut 3 bases from V and 6 bases from J, with 12 bases between. This CDR3 contains 13 residues. DNA for the CDR3: TGTGCCAGTAGTATGGTGGCAGGGGCCGAGCAGTACGTC. This translates into CASSMVAGAEQYV.

The chain carries TRBV4-1 and TRBJ1-1; 7 bases map to TRBD1. Germline values: CDR1 MGHRA, CDR2 YSYEKL. This CDR3 region has 18 residues. V shed 0 bases, J shed 0 bases, and the junction held 10 bases outside the gene matches. CDR3 loop: CASSQDGRGLSVNTEAFF. The CDR3 region has the DNA TGCGCCAGCAGCCAAGACGGGAGGGGGCTGTCGGTGAACACTGAAGCTTTCTTT.

The chain combines TRBV19 with TRBJ1-1; D gene ambiguous. The CDR3 loop spans 14 amino acids. The germline gives CDR1 LNHDA, CDR2 SQIVND (reference sequence). Trimming left V 1 base short and J 1 base short, with 7 bases between. The CDR3 DNA sequence: TGTGCCAGTAGTATAGGACGTTGGAACACTGAAGCTTTCTTT. Protein sequence: CASSIGRWNTEAFF.

This chain connects TRBV11-2 to TRBJ2-7, with 9 bases matching TRBD2. The CDR3 runs 15 residues. With V trimmed by 2 bases and J by 4 bases, 6 bases remained unmatched. Germline V lookup: CDR1 SGHAT, CDR2 FQNNGV. The CDR3 nucleotides read TGTGCCAGCAGCTTAATAGCGGGAGTCGGGTACGAGCAGTACTTC. Amino acid sequence: CASSLIAGVGYEQYF.